This TCR beta chain was recovered during a study of blood T cell repertoires in COVID-19. Clones were sequenced by immunoSEQ multiplex PCR, and TCRdb holds only the in-frame ones, with some missing. The data contain about 220,000 clones, 84% of them singletons. The CDR3 runs 13 residues. Germline lookup yields CDR1 LNHDA and CDR2 SQIVND (reference sequence). Trimming left V 5 bases short and J 3 bases short, with 10 bases between. Sequenced sample: peripheral blood. The clonotype was recovered from a man in his forties who had recovered from COVID-19. This rearrangement joins TRBV19 to TRBJ1-1; D is unclear. CDR3 in DNA: TGTGCCAGTAGTTTCGCCCGGGACACTGAAGCTTTCTTT. Translation: CASSFARDTEAFF.